This T cell receptor (beta chain) was identified during a study of CD8+ T cells in alopecia areata. The authors extracted RNA and reverse transcribed it into cDNA as the sequencing template. Method: immunoSEQ multiplex PCR; TCRdb's copy keeps in-frame clones and lacks some. The sample holds over 150,000 clones; 59% are singletons and the top ten take approximately 15%. V dropped 7 bases and J dropped 8; count of bases not matched to a gene: 10. The CDR3 spans 12 residues. In germline, CDR1 is GTSNPN, CDR2 SVGIG (reference sequence). V and J are TRBV30 and TRBJ1-2; 7 bases fit TRBD1. The sample was CD4+ T cells sorted from blood, taken at week 0. The receptor was derived from a human donor with alopecia areata. The CDR3 here is CAFNRGIRGYTF. CDR3 coding DNA: TGTGCCTTCAACAGGGGAATACGCGGCTACACCTTC.